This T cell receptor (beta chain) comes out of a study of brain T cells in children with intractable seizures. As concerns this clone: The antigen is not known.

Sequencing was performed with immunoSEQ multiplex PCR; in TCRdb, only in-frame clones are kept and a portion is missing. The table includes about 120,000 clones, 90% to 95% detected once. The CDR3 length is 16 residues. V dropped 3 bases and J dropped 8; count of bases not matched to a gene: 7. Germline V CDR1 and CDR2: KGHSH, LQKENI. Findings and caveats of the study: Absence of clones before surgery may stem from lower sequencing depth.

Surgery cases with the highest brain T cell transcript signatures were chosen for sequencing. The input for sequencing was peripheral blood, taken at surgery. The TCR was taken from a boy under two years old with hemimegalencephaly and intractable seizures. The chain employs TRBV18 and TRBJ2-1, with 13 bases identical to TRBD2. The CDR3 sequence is CASSPGTSGILYEQFF. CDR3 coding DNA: TGTGCCAGCTCACCCGGGACTAGCGGGATTTTGTATGAGCAGTTCTTC.